What follows describes a single TCR beta chain. The junction had 4 bases not matched to a gene; V was cut back by 0 bases and J by 0 bases. This CDR3 region has 15 residues. Germline loops: CDR1 DFQATT, CDR2 SNEGSKA (reference sequence). The sample originates from a study of type 1 and type 2 diabetes patients. Genomic DNA was the PCR template. Amplification of the beta chain CDR3 used 30 forward and 13 reverse multiplex primers. TCRdb re-analysed the multiplex PCR reads in MiXCR, keeping a single row per CDR3 protein. This sample carries a few hundred thousand distinct CDR3 sequences, 45% to 60% of them seen once, and the ten largest clones take roughly an eighth.

The chain employs TRBV20-1 and TRBJ1-1; the match to TRBD1 covers 7 bases. Sample: peripheral blood mononuclear cells (PBMCs). The origin of this receptor is a man aged 18 to 30 with type 2 diabetes. DNA of the CDR3: TGCAGTGCTAGAGATTTGACAGGGATGAACACTGAAGCTTTCTTT. Translating it yields CSARDLTGMNTEAFF.